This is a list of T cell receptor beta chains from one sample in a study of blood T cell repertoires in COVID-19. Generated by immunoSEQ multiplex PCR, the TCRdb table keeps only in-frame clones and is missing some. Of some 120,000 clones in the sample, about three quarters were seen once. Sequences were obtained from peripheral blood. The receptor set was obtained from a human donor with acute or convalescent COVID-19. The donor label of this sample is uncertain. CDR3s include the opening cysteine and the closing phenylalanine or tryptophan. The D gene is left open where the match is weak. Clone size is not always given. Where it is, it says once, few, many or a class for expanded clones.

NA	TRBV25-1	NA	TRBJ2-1	CASSGGTAYNEQFF	TGTGCCAGCAGTGGCGGGACAGCCTACAATGAGCAGTTCTTC
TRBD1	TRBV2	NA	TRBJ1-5	CASSGDRGDQPQHF	TGTGCCAGCAGTGGTGACAGGGGTGATCAGCCCCAGCATTTT
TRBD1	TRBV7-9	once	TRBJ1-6	CASSLGDPGQGNSPLHF	TGTGCCAGCAGCTTAGGCGATCCGGGACAGGGGAATTCACCCCTCCACTTT
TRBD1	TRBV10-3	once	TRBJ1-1	CAIRQGANTEAFF	TGTGCCATCAGGCAGGGGGCTAACACTGAAGCTTTCTTT
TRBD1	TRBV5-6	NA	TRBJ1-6	CASSSRGRTGDSPLHF	TGTGCCAGCAGCTCACGAGGGCGGACAGGGGATTCACCCCTCCACTTT
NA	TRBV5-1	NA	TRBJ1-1	CASSYQVNTEAFF	TGCGCCAGCAGCTATCAGGTGAACACTGAAGCTTTCTTT
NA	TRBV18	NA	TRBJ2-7	CASSPTSRDYEQYF	TGTGCCAGCTCACCAACTTCCCGGGACTACGAGCAGTACTTC
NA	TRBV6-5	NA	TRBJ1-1	CASMGSFEAFF	TGTGCCAGCATGGGGAGCTTTGAAGCTTTCTTT
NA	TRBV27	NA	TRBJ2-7	CASSSPRAGASYEQYF	TGTGCCAGCAGTTCCCCCCGGGCTGGGGCCTCCTACGAGCAGTACTTC
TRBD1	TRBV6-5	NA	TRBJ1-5	CASSPGQGFNQPQHF	TGTGCCAGCAGTCCGGGACAGGGGTTCAATCAGCCCCAGCATTTT
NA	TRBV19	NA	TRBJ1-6	CASSITVDSPLHF	TGTGCCAGTAGTATAACGGTCGATTCACCCCTCCACTTT
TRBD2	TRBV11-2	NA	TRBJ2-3	CASTGTSTADTQYF	TGTGCCAGCACCGGGACTAGTACCGCAGATACGCAGTATTTT
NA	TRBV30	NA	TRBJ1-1	CAWSVADSLNTEAFF	TGTGCCTGGAGTGTAGCTGATTCCCTGAACACTGAAGCTTTCTTT
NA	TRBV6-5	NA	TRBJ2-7	CASSLTQVGEQYF	TGTGCCAGCAGCCTCACACAGGTCGGCGAGCAGTACTTC
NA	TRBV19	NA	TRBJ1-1	CASSTYRGTEAFF	TGTGCCAGTAGTACTTATAGAGGCACTGAAGCTTTCTTT
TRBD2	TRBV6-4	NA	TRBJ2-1	CASSEGTRDYNEQFF	TGTGCCAGCAGTGAAGGGACTAGGGACTACAATGAGCAGTTCTTC
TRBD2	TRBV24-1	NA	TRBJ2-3	CATSDLPRGVPDTQYF	TGTGCCACCAGTGATTTGCCGCGGGGGGTGCCAGATACGCAGTATTTT
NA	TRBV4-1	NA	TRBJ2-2	CASSKDGRYTGELFF	TGCGCCAGCAGCAAAGATGGCAGATACACCGGGGAGCTGTTTTTT
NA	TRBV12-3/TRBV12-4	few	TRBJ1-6	CASSSQGNSPLHF	TGTGCCAGCAGTTCCCAGGGGAATTCACCCCTCCACTTT
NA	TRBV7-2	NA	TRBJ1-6	CASSLQGNSPLHF	TGTGCCAGCAGCTTACAGGGGAATTCACCCCTCCACTTT
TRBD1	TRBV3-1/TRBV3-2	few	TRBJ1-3	CASSLQGAGNTIYF	TGTGCCAGCAGCCTGCAGGGGGCGGGAAACACCATATATTTT
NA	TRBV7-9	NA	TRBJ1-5	CASSRGDNSNQPQHF	TGTGCCAGCAGCCGGGGGGATAATAGCAATCAGCCCCAGCATTTT
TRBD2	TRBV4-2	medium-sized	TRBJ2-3	CASSPGLAGGPDTQYF	TGTGCCAGCAGCCCGGGACTAGCGGGGGGGCCAGATACGCAGTATTTT
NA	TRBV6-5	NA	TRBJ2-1	CASTSRDKALNEQFF	TGTGCCAGCACCTCCCGGGACAAAGCCCTCAATGAGCAGTTCTTC
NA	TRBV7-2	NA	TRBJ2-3	CASSTTDTQYF	TGTGCCAGCAGCACTACAGATACGCAGTATTTT
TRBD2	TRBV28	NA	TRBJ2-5	CASRDERGGLETQYF	TGTGCCAGCAGAGACGAGCGGGGGGGCTTAGAGACCCAGTACTTC
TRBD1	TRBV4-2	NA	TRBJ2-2	CASSRGMQGQYTGELFF	TGTGCCAGCAGCCGAGGAATGCAGGGACAGTACACCGGGGAGCTGTTTTTT
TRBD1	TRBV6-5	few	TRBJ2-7	CASSYAGTGGTYEQYF	TGTGCCAGCAGTTACGCCGGGACAGGGGGGACCTACGAGCAGTACTTC
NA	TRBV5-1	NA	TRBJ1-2	CASSAGSTSDGYTF	TGCGCCAGCAGCGCGGGTTCTACGTCCGATGGCTACACCTTC
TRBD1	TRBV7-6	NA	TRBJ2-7	CASRPGTGGSNRQYF	TGTGCCAGCAGGCCCGGGACAGGGGGTAGTAATAGGCAGTACTTC
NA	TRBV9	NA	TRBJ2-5	CASSQGSLETQYF	TGTGCCAGCAGCCAGGGATCTTTGGAGACCCAGTACTTC
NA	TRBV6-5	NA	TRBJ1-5	CASSYKGGPNQPQHF	TGTGCCAGCAGTTACAAGGGGGGGCCCAATCAGCCCCAGCATTTT
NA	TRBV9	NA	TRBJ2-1	CASSAAGKDEQFF	TGTGCCAGCAGCGCGGCGGGGAAGGATGAGCAGTTCTTC
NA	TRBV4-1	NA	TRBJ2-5	CASSQDGEAGETQYF	TGCGCCAGCAGCCAAGATGGGGAGGCAGGGGAGACCCAGTACTTC
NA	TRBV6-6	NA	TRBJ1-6	CASTRYAGEADSPLHF	TGTGCCAGCACCAGGTACGCCGGGGAGGCGGATTCACCCCTCCACTTT
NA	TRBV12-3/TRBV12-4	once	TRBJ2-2	CATRGGDTGELFF	TGTGCCACTCGAGGAGGAGACACCGGGGAGCTGTTTTTT
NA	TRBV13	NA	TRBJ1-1	CASSLKGVKGAFF	TGTGCCAGCAGCTTAAAGGGGGTTAAAGGAGCTTTCTTT
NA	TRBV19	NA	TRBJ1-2	CASSIPLAGRYGYTF	TGTGCCAGTAGTATCCCCCTGGCAGGGCGTTATGGCTACACCTTC
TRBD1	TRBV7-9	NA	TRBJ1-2	CASSSTGASYGYTF	TGTGCCAGCAGCTCGACAGGGGCCTCCTATGGCTACACCTTC
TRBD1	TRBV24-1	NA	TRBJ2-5	CATSDAGTGSWETQYF	TGTGCCACCAGTGATGCCGGGACAGGGTCGTGGGAGACCCAGTACTTC
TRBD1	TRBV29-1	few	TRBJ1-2	CSAGRQGPYGYTF	TGCAGCGCGGGAAGACAGGGGCCCTATGGCTACACCTTC
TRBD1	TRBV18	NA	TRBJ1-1	CASSPQGQGANTEAFF	TGTGCCAGCTCACCACAGGGACAGGGGGCTAACACTGAAGCTTTCTTT
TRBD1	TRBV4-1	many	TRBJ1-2	CASSRPGTGGHYGYTF	TGCGCCAGCAGCCGTCCCGGGACAGGGGGGCACTATGGCTACACCTTC
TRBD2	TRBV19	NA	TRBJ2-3	CASARLAGALDGTDTQYF	TGTGCCAGTGCCCGACTAGCGGGGGCACTCGACGGCACAGATACGCAGTATTTT
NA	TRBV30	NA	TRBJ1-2	CAWSGVPNYGYTF	TGTGCCTGGAGCGGGGTCCCTAACTATGGCTACACCTTC
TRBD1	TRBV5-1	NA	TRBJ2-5	CASSFFGTGGQETQYF	TGCGCCAGCAGCTTTTTTGGGACAGGGGGTCAAGAGACCCAGTACTTC
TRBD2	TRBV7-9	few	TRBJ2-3	CASSLVRGGPWTQYF	TGTGCCAGCAGCTTAGTTCGGGGGGGGCCATGGACGCAGTATTTT
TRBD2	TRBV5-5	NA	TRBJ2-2	CASSLDPGGPIGELFF	TGTGCCAGCAGCTTGGACCCGGGGGGGCCAATCGGGGAGCTGTTTTTT
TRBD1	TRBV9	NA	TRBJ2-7	CASSRSPGQGSYEQYF	TGTGCCAGCAGCCGTTCCCCGGGACAGGGTTCCTACGAGCAGTACTTC
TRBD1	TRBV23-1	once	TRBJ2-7	CASSQSRYRTYQGDYEQYF	TGCGCCAGCAGTCAATCTAGGTACAGGACCTATCAGGGGGACTACGAGCAGTACTTC
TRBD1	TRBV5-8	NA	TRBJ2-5	CASSLVVRHRGLRETQYF	TGTGCCAGCAGCTTGGTTGTACGGCACAGGGGGCTCCGGGAGACCCAGTACTTC
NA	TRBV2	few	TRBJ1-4	CASRNRRKNEKLFF	TGTGCCAGCAGGAACAGGCGGAAAAATGAAAAACTGTTTTTT
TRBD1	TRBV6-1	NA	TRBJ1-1	CASSEARDSGYMNTEAFF	TGTGCCAGCAGTGAAGCGCGGGACAGCGGATACATGAACACTGAAGCTTTCTTT